The entry below gives a single T cell receptor beta chain sequence along with its context. This CDR3 contains 14 residues. Germline CDR1 MNHEY, CDR2 SVGAGI. The V segment lost 4 bases and the J segment 3 bases; nucleotides outside the gene matches: 5. The sample is drawn from a study of blood T cell repertoires in COVID-19. Looking at the study overall: Samples came from the United States, Italy and Spain, spanning acute and convalescent COVID-19. Sources were T cells, B-cell-depleted T cells, or PBMCs; the material itself was cDNA or gDNA.

Study processing details: Cell counts per sample came from amplifying reference gene primers. Libraries were prepared by immunoSEQ multiplex PCR; TCRdb keeps only in-frame clonotypes and omits some of them. V and J calls and clone size are given by that table; D and trimming were obtained from the DNA. The sample contains a few hundred thousand clones, around 92% of which appear only once. The V call is TRBV6-5, the J call TRBJ2-7, with TRBD2 matching 8 bases. The sequenced material came from peripheral blood. This receptor was taken from a man aged 40-49 years with acute or convalescent COVID-19. CDR3 bases: TGTGCCAGCAGTTCCGGGGGGGGAGACTACGAGCAGTACTTC. It encodes CASSSGGGDYEQYF.